Detailed here is one T cell receptor beta chain. Its specificity is not known. These data belong to a study of post-analysis software for immune sequencing data. Study context: Secondary progressive, relapsing-remitting and progressive-relapsing multiple sclerosis were among the included disease courses. Study findings and constraints: Roughly 5 TRBV segments occurring more often in patients than controls included TRBV5-6, TRBV5-1 and TRBV20-1. Normalized Chao1 diversity in multiple sclerosis patients fell significantly below that of controls. Samples made in the same batch grouped tightly together by F measure.

CDR3 size: 15 residues. Germline CDR1 is SGHTA and CDR2 is FQGNSA. V shed 0 bases and J shed 10 bases, with 16 bases lying between them. Built from TCR beta cDNA, the libraries had unique molecular identifiers in them. MiXCR was run by TCRdb on the PCR reads, yielding one entry per CDR3 protein. The sample holds about 680,000 distinct CDR3 sequences, over 45% seen once. The source of this sequence is a girl aged 2-15 years with multiple sclerosis. The chain combines TRBV7-2 with TRBJ2-1, with D possibly being TRBD2 (5 bases). The sequenced sample was blood. CDR3 DNA: TGTGCCAGCAGCTTAGCTTCGGGAAGGGTTGGGGAGCAGTTCTTC. It is translated as CASSLASGRVGEQFF.